This TCR beta chain appears in the sequencing data of a study of regulatory T cells in long-lasting Graves disease. This sample's time point: newly diagnosed GD, antithyroid drugs for less than 3 months. From PBMCs, RNA was extracted and then used to make the TCR library. In building TCR beta libraries, iRepertoire HTBI primers were used together with Arm-PCR of CDR3 regions. A single record per CDR3 protein comes from TCRdb applying MiXCR to the multiplex PCR reads. The sample contains about 420,000 distinct CDR3 sequences, about a sixth of which appear only once. In its sample, this clonotype was seen many times. The V gene lost 1 base and the J gene lost 6 bases, with 12 bases spanning the gap. CDR3 length: 14 amino acids. Per the germline V gene, CDR1 is LGHDT and CDR2 is YNNKEL (reference sequence). The data also belong to a second study, concerning T cells in Graves' hyperthyroidism and ophthalmopathy.

The sequenced sample was peripheral blood mononuclear cells (PBMCs), obtained at new diagnosis, from a patient treated with antithyroid drugs. The receptor's source is a woman under 30 with Graves disease. The genes are TRBV3-1 and TRBJ1-1; tentative D call: TRBD1 (5 bases). CDR3 loop: CASSQVGGRAEAFF. CDR3 in DNA: TGTGCCAGCAGCCAAGTCGGGGGGAGGGCTGAAGCTTTCTTT.